This TCR beta chain originates from a study of vaccination and CD4 T cells after COVID-19. Study findings and constraints: Rising from about 20 to 38, the median of SARS-CoV-2-reactive clonotypes did not change significantly.

Cultured CD4+ T-cell DNA underwent Oncomine TCR Beta short-read sequencing. TCRdb re-called the PCR reads through MiXCR, storing one row per CDR3 protein. The sample has about 4,000 distinct CDR3 sequences; about 20% are singletons. This clonotype was detected a few times. Its antigen is undetermined. The length of the CDR3 is 14 residues. V dropped 7 bases and J dropped 0 bases, with 12 bases sitting between them. Per the germline V gene, CDR1 is MNHEY and CDR2 is SMNVEV (reference sequence). Treatment described: roughly 11-day PBMC culture with coronavirus spike peptide pools or control peptides (ViraFEST assay).

Source: CD4+ T cells from blood, cultured in vitro, taken after SARS-CoV-2 vaccination. The chain carries TRBV27 and TRBJ1-1; D is perhaps TRBD1 (5 bases). This TCR derives from a human donor who had recovered from COVID-19. The CDR3 bases are TGTGCCAGCAACCACCGGGGCATGAACACTGAAGCTTTCTTT. Its protein is CASNHRGMNTEAFF.